These T cell receptor beta chains were read from a single sample in a study of T cell responses to AZD1222 COVID-19 vaccine. Sequencing was performed with immunoSEQ multiplex PCR; in TCRdb, only in-frame clones are kept and a portion is missing. The sample carries some 130,000 clones, about 90% recorded once. The sequencing here drew on peripheral blood, taken on day 0 of AZD1222 vaccination. All receptors come from an adult in good health. Both conserved end residues are part of each CDR3. The D gene is left open where the match is weak. Clone size is given for some rows only: seen once, a few or many times, or a class if the clone is expanded.

clone_size	d_call	v_call	j_call	cdr3_aa	cdr3_nt
.	.	TRBV7-9	TRBJ2-7	CASSKSYEQYF	TGTGCCAGCAGCAAGTCCTACGAGCAGTACTTC
once	TRBD1	TRBV28	TRBJ2-7	CASSDRDRVSYEQYF	TGTGCCAGCAGTGATCGGGACAGGGTGTCCTACGAGCAGTACTTC
.	TRBD1	TRBV7-2	TRBJ2-7	CASSLRTGGGVEQYF	TGTGCCAGCAGCTTACGTACAGGGGGTGGTGTAGAGCAGTACTTC
.	.	TRBV24-1	TRBJ2-2	CATSGPGVLGTGELFF	TGTGCCACCAGTGGACCGGGGGTTCTGGGAACCGGGGAGCTGTTTTTT
.	TRBD2	TRBV7-3	TRBJ2-1	CASSSKRGRASYNEQFF	TGTGCCAGCAGCAGCAAACGCGGGAGGGCCTCCTACAATGAGCAGTTCTTC
.	.	TRBV7-9	TRBJ1-5	CASSNLERGNQPQHF	TGTGCCAGCAGCAACCTGGAGCGGGGTAATCAGCCCCAGCATTTT
once	TRBD1	TRBV10-3	TRBJ2-2	CAISVTSRQQGTTTLRLTGELFF	TGTGCCATCAGCGTCACCAGCCGACAACAGGGGACCACGACCCTCCGCCTCACCGGGGAGCTGTTTTTT
.	.	TRBV27	TRBJ1-5	CASSLAQGTQPQHF	TGTGCCAGCAGTTTGGCACAGGGAACTCAGCCCCAGCATTTT
.	TRBD1	TRBV2	TRBJ2-5	CASSRQGETQYF	TGTGCCAGCAGCAGACAGGGAGAGACCCAGTACTTC
.	TRBD1	TRBV28	TRBJ1-1	CASSLTGGNTEAFF	TGTGCCAGCAGTTTAACAGGGGGGAACACTGAAGCTTTCTTT
.	.	TRBV3-1/TRBV3-2	TRBJ2-3	CASSQGRSARTDTQYF	TGTGCCAGCAGCCAAGGTCGCAGCGCCCGCACAGATACGCAGTATTTT
.	TRBD1	TRBV7-8	TRBJ2-7	CASSPRTGPLEQYF	TGTGCCAGCAGCCCCCGGACAGGGCCCTTGGAGCAGTACTTC
.	TRBD1	TRBV6-4	TRBJ2-2	CASRQGTNTGELFF	TGTGCCAGTCGACAGGGGACAAACACCGGGGAGCTGTTTTTT
.	TRBD1	TRBV29-1	TRBJ1-1	CSVGTGSNTEAFF	TGCAGCGTGGGGACAGGGAGTAACACTGAAGCTTTCTTT
.	TRBD1	TRBV30	TRBJ1-4	CAWTGGGEKLFF	TGTGCCTGGACAGGGGGCGGTGAAAAACTGTTTTTT
.	TRBD2	TRBV9	TRBJ2-1	CASSVRDPLAGAPEQFF	TGTGCCAGCAGCGTGAGGGACCCACTAGCGGGAGCGCCTGAGCAGTTCTTC
once	TRBD2	TRBV13	TRBJ2-7	CATEPSGTYEQYF	TGTGCCACTGAGCCTAGCGGGACCTACGAGCAGTACTTC
.	.	TRBV4-3	TRBJ1-5	CASSQDAAGLSNQPQHF	TGCGCCAGCAGCCAAGATGCGGCAGGGCTGAGCAATCAGCCCCAGCATTTT
.	.	TRBV9	TRBJ2-1	CASSGDSWEQFF	TGTGCCAGCAGCGGGGACTCTTGGGAGCAGTTCTTC
.	.	TRBV24-1	TRBJ2-2	CATSDPGQNTGELFF	TGTGCCACCAGTGACCCGGGACAGAACACCGGGGAGCTGTTTTTT
.	.	TRBV10-3	TRBJ2-2	CAISESAGPHTGELFF	TGTGCCATCAGTGAGTCCGCAGGGCCACACACCGGGGAGCTGTTTTTT
.	.	TRBV28	TRBJ1-5	CASSQGFQPQHF	TGTGCCAGCAGCCAAGGTTTTCAGCCCCAGCATTTT
.	TRBD1	TRBV7-9	TRBJ2-7	CASSLARGQGSYEQYF	TGTGCCAGCAGCCTCGCCCGGGGACAGGGATCCTACGAGCAGTACTTC
.	.	TRBV5-4	TRBJ1-1	CASNPRGSTEAFF	TGTGCCAGTAACCCTCGGGGTAGCACTGAAGCTTTCTTT
once	.	TRBV27	TRBJ2-7	CASSGARQQYF	TGTGCCAGCAGCGGAGCGAGGCAGCAGTACTTC
.	TRBD1	TRBV12-3/TRBV12-4	TRBJ1-1	CASSLQGAEAFF	TGTGCCAGCAGTCTTCAGGGGGCGGAGGCTTTCTTT
.	TRBD2	TRBV4-2	TRBJ2-2	CASSQYLGTSGFRGELFF	TGTGCCAGCAGCCAATACTTGGGGACTAGCGGTTTTAGGGGGGAGCTGTTTTTT
.	.	TRBV28	TRBJ1-6	CASSFDGDNSPLHF	TGTGCCAGCAGTTTTGACGGGGACAATTCACCCCTCCACTTT
.	.	TRBV10-3	TRBJ2-7	CAIGRFSYEQYF	TGTGCCATCGGACGGTTCTCCTACGAGCAGTACTTC
.	TRBD1	TRBV3-1/TRBV3-2	TRBJ1-1	CASSPLLTRRGTEAFF	TGTGCCAGCAGCCCCCTCCTGACCCGCAGGGGGACTGAAGCTTTCTTT
.	TRBD1	TRBV7-2	TRBJ1-1	CASSFGTGGRGTEAFF	TGTGCCAGCAGCTTCGGGACAGGGGGCAGAGGGACTGAAGCTTTCTTT
.	.	TRBV12-3/TRBV12-4	TRBJ1-5	CASSLSGQQPQHF	TGTGCCAGCAGTTTATCCGGACAGCAGCCCCAGCATTTT
.	TRBD1	TRBV28	TRBJ1-1	CASSFASQGAGTEAFF	TGTGCCAGCAGTTTCGCAAGTCAGGGGGCGGGCACTGAAGCTTTCTTT
.	TRBD2	TRBV28	TRBJ2-7	CASSLGLAGLSSYEQYF	TGTGCCAGCAGTCTGGGACTAGCGGGACTGAGCTCCTACGAGCAGTACTTC
.	TRBD2	TRBV7-7	TRBJ2-1	CASSPNGGSYNEQFF	TGTGCCAGCAGCCCTAACGGGGGGTCCTACAATGAGCAGTTCTTC
few	.	TRBV4-1	TRBJ1-5	CASSQDLRQHSNQPQHF	TGCGCCAGCAGCCAAGATCTGAGGCAGCATAGCAATCAGCCCCAGCATTTT
once	TRBD1	TRBV4-2	TRBJ1-1	CASSHPTGDTEAFF	TGTGCCAGCAGCCATCCTACAGGGGACACTGAAGCTTTCTTT
.	TRBD1	TRBV6-1	TRBJ1-5	CATRGQGRGQPQHF	TGTGCCACAAGGGGACAGGGCAGAGGGCAGCCCCAGCATTTT
once	.	TRBV12-3/TRBV12-4	TRBJ1-1	CASSFSQYAEAFF	TGTGCCAGCAGTTTCTCCCAGTACGCTGAAGCTTTCTTT
once	.	TRBV10-1	TRBJ1-6	CASTSPKATRQFDNSPLHF	TGCGCCAGCACTTCCCCCAAGGCAACCCGACAGTTCGATAATTCACCCCTCCACTTT
.	.	TRBV5-4	TRBJ1-2	CASSPEGNPNFNYGYTF	TGTGCCAGCAGCCCCGAGGGCAATCCGAATTTCAACTATGGCTACACCTTC
.	TRBD1	TRBV13	TRBJ1-1	CASSPRDRMNTEAFF	TGTGCCAGCAGCCCCCGGGACAGGATGAACACTGAAGCTTTCTTT
.	TRBD2	TRBV2	TRBJ2-3	CASRGLATSTDTQYF	TGTGCCAGCAGGGGACTAGCCACTAGCACAGATACGCAGTATTTT
once	.	TRBV30	TRBJ1-5	CAWSPDSRATQPQHF	TGTGCCTGGAGTCCCGACAGTCGAGCTACCCAGCCCCAGCATTTT
.	.	TRBV7-2	TRBJ2-5	CASSDIPGVGETQYF	TGTGCCAGCAGCGACATCCCGGGAGTCGGGGAGACCCAGTACTTC
.	TRBD2	TRBV5-1	TRBJ2-1	CASSPGLADYNEQFF	TGCGCCAGCAGCCCGGGACTAGCGGACTACAATGAGCAGTTCTTC